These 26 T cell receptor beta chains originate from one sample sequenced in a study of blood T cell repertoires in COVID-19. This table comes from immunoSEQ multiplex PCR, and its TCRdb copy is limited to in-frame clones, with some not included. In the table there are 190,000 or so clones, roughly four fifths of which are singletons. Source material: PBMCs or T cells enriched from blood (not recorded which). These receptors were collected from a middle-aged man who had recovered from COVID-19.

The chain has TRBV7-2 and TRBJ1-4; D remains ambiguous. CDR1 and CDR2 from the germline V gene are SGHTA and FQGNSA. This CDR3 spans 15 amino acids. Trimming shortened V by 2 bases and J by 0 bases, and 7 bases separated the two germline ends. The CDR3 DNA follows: TGTGCCAGCAGCTTAACTCAGGCAACTAATGAAAAACTGTTTTTT. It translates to CASSLTQATNEKLFF.

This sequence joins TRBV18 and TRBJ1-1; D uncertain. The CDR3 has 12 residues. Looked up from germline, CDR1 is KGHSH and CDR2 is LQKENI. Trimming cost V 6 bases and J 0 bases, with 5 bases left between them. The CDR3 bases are TGTGCCAGCTCTCCCATGAACACTGAAGCTTTCTTT. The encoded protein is CASSPMNTEAFF.

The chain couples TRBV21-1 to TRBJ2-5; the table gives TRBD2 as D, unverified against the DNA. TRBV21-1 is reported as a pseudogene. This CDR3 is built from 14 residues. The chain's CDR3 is CASSIRTSIETQYF. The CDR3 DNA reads TGTGCCAGCAGCATTCGGACTAGCATTGAGACCCAGTACTTC.

This chain's CDR3 is CASSANRESPYGYTF. DNA for the CDR3: TGTGCCAGCAGCGCTAACCGGGAAAGTCCCTATGGCTACACCTTC. This chain connects TRBV9 to TRBJ1-2; D remains ambiguous. The CDR3 is 15 residues long. V lost 3 bases, J lost 4 bases, and 16 bases lay in between. Germline V gives CDR1 SGDLS, CDR2 YYNGEE.

CDR3 in amino acids: CASAPYRQNTEAFF. CDR3 bases: TGTGCCAGCGCTCCCTATAGACAGAACACTGAAGCTTTCTTT. This chain joins TRBV3-1 (or the pseudogene TRBV3-2) and TRBJ1-1; D not resolved. The germline CDR1 and CDR2 sequences are LGHDT and YNNKEL (reference sequence). V was pared by 8 bases and J by 1 base, with 14 bases between. The CDR3 has 14 residues.

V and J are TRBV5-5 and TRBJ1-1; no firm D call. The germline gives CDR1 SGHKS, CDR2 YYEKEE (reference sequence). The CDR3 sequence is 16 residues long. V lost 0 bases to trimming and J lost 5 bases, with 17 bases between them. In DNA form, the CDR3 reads TGTGCCAGCAGCTTGGTGGGCGGGGTACCGGGGACTGAAGCTTTCTTT. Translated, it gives CASSLVGGVPGTEAFF.

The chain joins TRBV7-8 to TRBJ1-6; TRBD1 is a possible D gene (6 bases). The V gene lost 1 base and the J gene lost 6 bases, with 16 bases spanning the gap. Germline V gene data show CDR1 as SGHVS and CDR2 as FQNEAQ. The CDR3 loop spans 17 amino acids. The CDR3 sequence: CASSLVLMDSTNSPLHF. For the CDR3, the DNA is TGTGCCAGCAGCTTAGTTCTAATGGACAGCACTAATTCACCCCTCCACTTT.

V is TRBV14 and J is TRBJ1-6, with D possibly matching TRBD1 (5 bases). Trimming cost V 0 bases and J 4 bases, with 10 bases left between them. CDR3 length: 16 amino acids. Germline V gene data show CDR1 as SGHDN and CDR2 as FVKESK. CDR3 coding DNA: TGTGCCAGCAGCCAAGACCCAGGGATTTATAATTCACCCCTCCACTTT. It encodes CASSQDPGIYNSPLHF.

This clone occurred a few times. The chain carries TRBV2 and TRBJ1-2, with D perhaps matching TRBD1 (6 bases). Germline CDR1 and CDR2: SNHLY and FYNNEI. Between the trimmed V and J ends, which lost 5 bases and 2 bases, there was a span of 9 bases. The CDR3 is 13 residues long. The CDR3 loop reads CASSRGMNYGYTF. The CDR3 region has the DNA TGTGCCAGCAGTAGGGGGATGAACTATGGCTACACCTTC.

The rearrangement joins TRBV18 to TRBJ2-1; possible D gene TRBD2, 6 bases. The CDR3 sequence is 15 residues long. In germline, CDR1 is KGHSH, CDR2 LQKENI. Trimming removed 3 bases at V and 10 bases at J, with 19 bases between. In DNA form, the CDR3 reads TGTGCCAGCTCACCCTCGGCGGGGTCCCCTGGGGAGCAGTTCTTC. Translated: CASSPSAGSPGEQFF.

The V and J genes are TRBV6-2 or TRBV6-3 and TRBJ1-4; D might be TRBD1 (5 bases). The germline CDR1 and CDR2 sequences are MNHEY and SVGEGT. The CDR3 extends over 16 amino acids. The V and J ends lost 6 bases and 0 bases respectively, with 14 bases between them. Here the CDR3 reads CASSQRSRATNEKLFF. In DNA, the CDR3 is TGTGCCAGCAGCCAACGGAGCAGGGCAACTAATGAAAAACTGTTTTTT.

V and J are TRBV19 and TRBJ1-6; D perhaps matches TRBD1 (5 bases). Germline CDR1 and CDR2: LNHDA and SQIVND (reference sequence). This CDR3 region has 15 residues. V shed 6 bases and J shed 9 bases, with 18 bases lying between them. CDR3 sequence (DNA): TGTGCCAGTAGCATTTATGGGAGGGACGGTTCACCCCTCCACTTT. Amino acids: CASSIYGRDGSPLHF.

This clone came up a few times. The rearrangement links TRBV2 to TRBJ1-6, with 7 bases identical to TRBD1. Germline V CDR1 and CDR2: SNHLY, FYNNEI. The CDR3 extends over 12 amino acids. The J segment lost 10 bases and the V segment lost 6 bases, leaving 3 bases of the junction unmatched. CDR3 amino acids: CASRGDSSPLHF. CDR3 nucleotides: TGTGCCAGCAGGGGGGACAGCTCACCCCTCCACTTT. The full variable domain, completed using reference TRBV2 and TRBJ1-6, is EPEVTQTPSHQVTQMGQEVILRCVPISNHLYFYWYRQILGQKVEFLVSFYNNEISEKSEIFDDQFSVERPDGSNFTLKIRSTKLEDSAMYFCASRGDSSPLHFGNGTRLTVT.

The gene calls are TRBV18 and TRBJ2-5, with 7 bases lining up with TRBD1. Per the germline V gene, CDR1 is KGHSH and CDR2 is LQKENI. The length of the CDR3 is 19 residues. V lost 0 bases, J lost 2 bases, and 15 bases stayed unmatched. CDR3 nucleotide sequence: TGTGCCAGCTCACCACCGGCGACAGGGTCACCCTTGCGGCAAGAGACCCAGTACTTC. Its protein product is CASSPPATGSPLRQETQYF. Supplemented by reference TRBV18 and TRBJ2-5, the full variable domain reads NAGVMQNPRHLVRRRGQEARLRCSPMKGHSHVYWYRQLPEEGLKFMVYLQKENIIDESGMPKERFSAEFPKEGPSILRIQQVVRGDSAAYFCASSPPATGSPLRQETQYFGPGTRLLVL.

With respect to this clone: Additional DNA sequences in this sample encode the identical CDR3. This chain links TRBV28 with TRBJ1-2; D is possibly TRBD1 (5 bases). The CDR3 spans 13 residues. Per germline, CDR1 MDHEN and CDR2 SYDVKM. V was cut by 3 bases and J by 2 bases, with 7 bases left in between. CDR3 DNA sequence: TGTGCCAGCAGTTTCGGGGGGAACTATGGCTACACCTTC. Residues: CASSFGGNYGYTF.

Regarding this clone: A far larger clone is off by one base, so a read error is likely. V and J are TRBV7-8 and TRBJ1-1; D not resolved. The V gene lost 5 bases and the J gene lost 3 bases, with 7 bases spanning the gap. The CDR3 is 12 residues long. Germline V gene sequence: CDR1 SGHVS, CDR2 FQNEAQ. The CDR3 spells CASSPGYTEAFF. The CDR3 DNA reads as TGTGCCAGCAGCCCGGGATACACTGAAGCTTTCTTT.

The CDR3 sequence: CASSLGREPQPQHF. The CDR3 nucleotides are TGTGCCAGCAGCTTAGGGAGAGAACCTCAGCCCCAGCATTTT. J is TRBJ1-5 and V is TRBV7-2, with D hard to call. The V gene lost 1 base and the J gene lost 6 bases, with 10 bases spanning the gap. Germline loops: CDR1 SGHTA, CDR2 FQGNSA. The CDR3 runs 14 residues.

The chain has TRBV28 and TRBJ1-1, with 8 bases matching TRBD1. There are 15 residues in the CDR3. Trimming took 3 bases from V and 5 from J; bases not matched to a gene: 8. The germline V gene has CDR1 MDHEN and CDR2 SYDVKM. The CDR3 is CASSFQQGADTEAFF. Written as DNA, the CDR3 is TGTGCCAGCAGTTTCCAGCAGGGGGCGGATACTGAAGCTTTCTTT.

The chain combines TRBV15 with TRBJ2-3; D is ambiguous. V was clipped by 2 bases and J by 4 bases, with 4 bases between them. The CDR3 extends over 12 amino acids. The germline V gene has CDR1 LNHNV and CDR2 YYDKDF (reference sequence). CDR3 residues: CATSRSADTQYF. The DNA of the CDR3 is TGTGCCACCAGCAGATCAGCAGATACGCAGTATTTT.

CDR3 sequence reads: CASSVQLTGPGELFF. CDR3 in DNA: TGTGCCAGCAGCGTCCAATTGACAGGGCCCGGGGAGCTGTTTTTT. This chain uses TRBV5-4 with TRBJ2-2, with TRBD1 identical over 7 bases. From germline, CDR1 is SGHNT and CDR2 YYREEE (reference sequence). Trimming took 4 bases from V and 6 from J; bases not matched to a gene: 9. The length of the CDR3 is 15 residues.

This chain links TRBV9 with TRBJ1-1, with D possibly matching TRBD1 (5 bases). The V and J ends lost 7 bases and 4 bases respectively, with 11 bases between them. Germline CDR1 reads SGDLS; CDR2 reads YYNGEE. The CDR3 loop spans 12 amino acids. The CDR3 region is CASSQVRTEAFF. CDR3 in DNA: TGTGCCAGCTCACAGGTCCGCACTGAAGCTTTCTTT.

The CDR3 protein is CASSEYVYPETQYF. As DNA, the CDR3 is TGTGCCAGCAGTGAATACGTCTATCCAGAGACCCAGTACTTC. V is TRBV25-1 and J is TRBJ2-5, with D uncertain. The V end lost 0 bases, the J end lost 4 bases, and 9 bases lay between the germline ends. CDR1 and CDR2 (germline): MGHDK, SYGVNS. CDR3 length equals 14 residues.

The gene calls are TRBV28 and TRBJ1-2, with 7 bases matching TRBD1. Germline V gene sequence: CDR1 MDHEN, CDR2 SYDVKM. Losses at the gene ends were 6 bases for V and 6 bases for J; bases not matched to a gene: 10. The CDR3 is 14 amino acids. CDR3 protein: CASSRTGSTNGYTF. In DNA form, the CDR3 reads TGTGCCAGCAGCCGGACAGGTTCGACTAATGGCTACACCTTC.

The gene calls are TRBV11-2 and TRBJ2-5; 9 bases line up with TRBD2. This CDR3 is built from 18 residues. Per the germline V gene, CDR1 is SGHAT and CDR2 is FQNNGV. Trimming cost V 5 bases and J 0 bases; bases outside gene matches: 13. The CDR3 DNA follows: TGTGCCAGCAGCCCGTGGGGGACCAGCGGGGGGTACCAAGAGACCCAGTACTTC. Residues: CASSPWGTSGGYQETQYF.

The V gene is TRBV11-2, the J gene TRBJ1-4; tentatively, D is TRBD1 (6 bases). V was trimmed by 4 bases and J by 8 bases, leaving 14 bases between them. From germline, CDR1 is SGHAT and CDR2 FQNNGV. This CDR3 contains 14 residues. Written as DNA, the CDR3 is TGTGCCAGCAGCTCTTCGGCGCAGGGGGAAAAACTGTTTTTT. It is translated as CASSSSAQGEKLFF.

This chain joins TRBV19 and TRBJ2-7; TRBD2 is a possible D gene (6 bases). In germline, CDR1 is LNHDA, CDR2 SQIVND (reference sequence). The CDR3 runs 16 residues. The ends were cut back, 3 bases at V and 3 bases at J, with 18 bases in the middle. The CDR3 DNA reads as TGTGCCAGTAGTATTCAATCCACCGGGGGACGCTACGAGCAGTACTTC. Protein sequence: CASSIQSTGGRYEQYF.